This record looks at one TCR beta chain sequence and its context. The antigen is unknown. Vbeta (60) and Jbeta (13) primers were used in the PCR. Generated by immunoSEQ multiplex PCR, the TCRdb table keeps only in-frame clones and is missing some. Among some 94,000 clones listed, about two thirds were seen once. This sample is drawn from a study of cytomegalovirus exposure and HLA in healthy donors. Study-level findings and limits: In a later analysis, DRB1 alleles had the most associated TCRs; HLA-C alleles the fewest. In a later analysis, an Asian-associated ancestry cluster reportedly showed fewer N-insertions than the 666-donor mean. Previously analyzed data showed that most TCR beta V segments were productive at a frequency of about 87% or about 30%.

Nominally healthy donors provided the samples, though records likely missed some immune exposures. The clonotype was recovered from a middle-aged man in good health and CMV-seronegative. Source material: PBMCs.

DNA of the CDR3: TGTGCCAGCAGCGTCCGTCCTAGCGGGGAACAAACCCCCTACGAGCAGTACTTC. Protein product: CASSVRPSGEQTPYEQYF. The V and J genes are TRBV7-2 and TRBJ2-7, with 9 bases aligning to TRBD2. Germline CDR1 SGHTA, CDR2 FQGNSA. With 5 bases clipped from V and 2 bases from J, the junction kept 16 bases outside the gene matches. The CDR3 runs 18 residues. The complete variable domain, with remaining parts taken from reference TRBV7-2 and TRBJ2-7, reads GAGVSQSPSNKVTEKGKDVELRCDPISGHTALYWYRQSLGQGLEFLIYFQGNSAPDKSGLPSDRFSAERTGGSVSTLTIQRTQQEDSAVYLCASSVRPSGEQTPYEQYFGPGTRLTVT.